These 2 T cell receptor beta chains came from one sample sequenced in a study of early T cells in non-severe SARS-CoV-2 infection. TCRdb re-called the 5' RACE reads with MiXCR, one entry per CDR3 protein. The sample gives about 55,000 distinct CDR3 sequences, 14% to 15% of which show up once; over 8% is in the top ten. This sample comprised whole blood, obtained at baseline. The receptors were gathered from an adult who was a healthcare worker with PCR-confirmed SARS-CoV-2 infection or an uninfected control (not recorded which).

The sample holds a few counts of this clonotype. This chain connects TRBV3-1 to TRBJ2-5; TRBD1 matches 8 bases. Germline V lookup: CDR1 LGHDT, CDR2 YNNKEL (reference sequence). The CDR3 covers 16 residues. J gave up 5 bases and V 4 bases, and 12 bases lay outside the gene matches. CDR3 DNA sequence: TGTGCCAGCAGCCGGCCCGGGACAGGCGGCCGGGAGACCCAGTACTTC. This gives the protein CASSRPGTGGRETQYF.

The chain couples TRBV11-2 to TRBJ2-2; D is undetermined. Germline CDR1 and CDR2: SGHAT and FQNNGV. The V end lost 5 bases, the J end lost 3 bases, and 10 bases lay between the germline ends. This CDR3 spans 14 amino acids. The CDR3 sequence is CASSLLGDTGELFF. The CDR3 coding sequence is TGTGCCAGCAGCCTACTCGGCGACACCGGGGAGCTGTTTTTT. Complete variable domain (other parts from reference TRBV11-2 and TRBJ2-2): EAGVAQSPRYKIIEKRQSVAFWCNPISGHATLYWYQQILGQGPKLLIQFQNNGVVDDSQLPKDRFSAERLKGVDSTLKIQPAKLEDSAVYLCASSLLGDTGELFFGEGSRLTVL.